Listed below are T cell receptor beta chains from one sample, sequenced in a study of shared clonotypes between healthy human individuals. Produced via immunoSEQ multiplex PCR; TCRdb's table is partial and in-frame only. The sample includes fewer than 1.8 million clones, about 98.5% of them seen just once. Sequencing was performed on naive CD4+ T cells sorted from blood. The receptors shown here come from a man aged 25-40 years in good health. Both conserved end residues are part of each CDR3. The D gene is left open where the match is weak. Clone size is stated in some rows and not others, as once, few, many or a class when expanded.

TRBV6-6,TRBJ2-1,once,TRBD1,TGTGCCATCGAGGACAGGGGGGGATACAATGAGCAGTTCTTC,CAIEDRGGYNEQFF
TRBV19,TRBJ2-7,-,-,TGTGCCAGTAGTATAGATCTATCCTACGAGCAGTACTTC,CASSIDLSYEQYF
TRBV18,TRBJ2-5,-,TRBD2,TGTGCCAGCTCACCCTTCGGGGGGGGGCAAGAGACCCAGTACTTC,CASSPFGGGQETQYF
TRBV7-2,TRBJ2-7,-,TRBD2,TGTGCCAGCAGCCTAGGAGAGAGCGGGACTCGCTACGAGCAGTACTTC,CASSLGESGTRYEQYF
TRBV5-8,TRBJ2-5,-,-,TGTGCCAGCAGCTTGGATAGGGGTATGGGGTCGGAGACCCAGTACTTC,CASSLDRGMGSETQYF
TRBV11-3,TRBJ2-2,-,TRBD1,TGTGCCAGCAGCTTGGGACAGGGCCGGGACACCGGGGAGCTGTTTTTT,CASSLGQGRDTGELFF
TRBV6-1,TRBJ1-1,-,TRBD1,TGTGCCAGCAGTAGGGACAGCCGCTTTACTGAAGCTTTCTTT,CASSRDSRFTEAFF
TRBV10-3,TRBJ2-7,once,TRBD1,TGTGCCATCAGTGGACAGGGGGCAAGGGAGCAGTACTTC,CAISGQGAREQYF
TRBV7-9,TRBJ1-2,-,-,TGTGCCAGCAGCTTAGCGGCAGGGGACTATGGCTACACCTTC,CASSLAAGDYGYTF
TRBV5-1,TRBJ2-1,-,TRBD2,TGCGCCAGCAGCGTGGGACTAGCGGGAGGCGACTACAATGAGCAGTTCTTC,CASSVGLAGGDYNEQFF
TRBV21-1,TRBJ2-3,-,-,TGTGCCAGCAGCAAAGTCTGGAATAGCACAGATACGCAGTATTTT,CASSKVWNSTDTQYF
TRBV4-3,TRBJ1-5,once,-,TGCGCCAGCAGCCAACGACTCTCCCAGCCCCAGCATTTT,CASSQRLSQPQHF
TRBV7-9,TRBJ2-5,-,-,TGTGGCGTAGGGGGTTCCTCGCTCAGGACCCAAGAGACCCAGTACTTC,CGVGGSSLRTQETQYF
TRBV19,TRBJ2-1,-,TRBD2,TGTGCCAGTAGCTCAATAGCGGGGGGCTCCTACAATGAGCAGTTCTTC,CASSSIAGGSYNEQFF
TRBV5-1,TRBJ2-2,-,TRBD2,TGCGCCAGCAGCTTGACTAGCGGGGGAGACACCGGGGAGCTGTTTTTT,CASSLTSGGDTGELFF
TRBV7-2,TRBJ2-7,-,TRBD2,TGTGCCAGCAGCTTTCTACTAGCGGGAGGGGAAATTTTTTACGAGCAGTACTTC,CASSFLLAGGEIFYEQYF
TRBV29-1,TRBJ2-3,-,TRBD2,TGCAGCGTCAAAACGGGACTAGCGGATACGCAGTATTTT,CSVKTGLADTQYF
TRBV15,TRBJ2-2,-,TRBD2,TGTGCCACCAGTGGACGGAAACTAGCGGGGCCCGGGGAGCTGTTTTTT,CATSGRKLAGPGELFF
TRBV19,TRBJ2-7,-,TRBD2,TGTGCCAGTAGTATGAACCCCCTCGGGGGACTAGCGGGACCAAATAGCTACGAGCAGTACTTC,CASSMNPLGGLAGPNSYEQYF
TRBV5-4,TRBJ2-2,-,TRBD2,TGTGCCCACACGTGGGGGGGAGAACGGCTCACCGGGGAGCTGTTTTTT,CAHTWGGERLTGELFF
TRBV5-4,TRBJ1-1,-,-,TGTGCCAGCAGCGGGGTTAACACTGAAGCTTTCTTT,CASSGVNTEAFF
TRBV7-7,TRBJ1-4,-,-,TGTGCTAGCAGCTTAGGGGTTCGCGAAAAACTGTTTTTT,CASSLGVREKLFF
TRBV13,TRBJ1-1,-,TRBD1,TGTGCCAGCAGCGACAGGGACAGGGTTGCTTTCTTT,CASSDRDRVAFF
TRBV7-7,TRBJ2-5,-,-,TGTGCCAGCAGCCCCGGACCGAGGCAGGGCGGCGAGACCCAGTACTTC,CASSPGPRQGGETQYF
TRBV25-1,TRBJ2-2,-,TRBD2,TGTGCCAGCAGCTCCGGGACTAGCGGGAGGGTTGACACCGGGGAGCTGTTTTTT,CASSSGTSGRVDTGELFF
TRBV6-5,TRBJ2-7,-,-,TGTGCCAGCAGTTACTCTGGGGGCGGGTACGAGCAGTACTTC,CASSYSGGGYEQYF
TRBV11-2,TRBJ2-3,-,TRBD2,TGTGCCAGCAGCTCTACTAGCGGACATGGGGATACGCAGTATTTT,CASSSTSGHGDTQYF
TRBV10-1,TRBJ2-5,-,TRBD1,TGCGCCAGCAGTGAGGCCGGGACAGGAGAGACCCAGTACTTC,CASSEAGTGETQYF
TRBV7-3,TRBJ2-1,-,TRBD2,TGTGCCAGCAGCCGACTAGCGGGATCCTACAATGAGCAGTTCTTC,CASSRLAGSYNEQFF
TRBV18,TRBJ2-7,-,TRBD2,TGTGCCAGCTCGGCGGGACTAGCGGGAGAAGAGCAGTACTTC,CASSAGLAGEEQYF
TRBV5-1,TRBJ2-7,-,TRBD1,TGCGCCAGCAGCTTGACAGGGGGCTGGTACGAGCAGTACTTC,CASSLTGGWYEQYF
TRBV11-1,TRBJ2-7,-,-,TGTGCCAGCAGCTTCAGCAGGATTTACGAGCAGTACTTC,CASSFSRIYEQYF
TRBV29-1,TRBJ2-7,-,TRBD2,TGCAGCGTCCAGCGGGAGTCTTACGAGCAGTACTTC,CSVQRESYEQYF
TRBV28,TRBJ2-1,-,-,TGTGCCAGCAGTTTTAACGCAGCGCCTCCGAGAGATGAGCAGTTCTTC,CASSFNAAPPRDEQFF
TRBV11-2,TRBJ2-1,-,-,TGTGCCAGCAGCTTCGAGTCCTACAATGAGCAGTTCTTC,CASSFESYNEQFF
TRBV13,TRBJ1-2,-,-,TGTGCCAGCAGCTTCGCAAGAGGTAACTATGGCTACACCTTC,CASSFARGNYGYTF
TRBV29-1,TRBJ1-1,-,-,TGCAGCGTTGAAGATACCGGGGGGCTTAAAGGGGCTTTCTTT,CSVEDTGGLKGAFF
TRBV5-1,TRBJ2-6,-,TRBD1,TGCGCCAGCAGCAGGGACAGGTCTGGGGCCAACGTCCTGACTTTC,CASSRDRSGANVLTF
TRBV10-2,TRBJ1-2,-,-,TGCGCCAGCAGTGAGTCAGACTATGGCTACACCTTC,CASSESDYGYTF
TRBV7-6,TRBJ2-7,-,TRBD1,TGTGCCAGCAGCAACCCGGGACAGGGGTGGTACGAGCAGTACTTC,CASSNPGQGWYEQYF
TRBV6-5,TRBJ1-2,-,-,TGTGCCAGCAGTTACTCTCGCGACAGGACTTATGGCTACACCTTC,CASSYSRDRTYGYTF
TRBV5-8,TRBJ2-3,-,-,TGTGCCAGCAGTACAGGGACGAGCACAGATACGCAGTATTTT,CASSTGTSTDTQYF
TRBV18,TRBJ2-3,-,TRBD2,TGTGCCAGCTCACCCCTAGCGGGAGTTAAAGATACGCAGTATTTT,CASSPLAGVKDTQYF
TRBV7-2,TRBJ2-7,once,-,TGTGCCAGCAGCTTAGTTGGTAGCGTCTCCCACTACGAGCAGTACTTC,CASSLVGSVSHYEQYF
TRBV30,TRBJ2-7,-,-,TGTGCCTGGAGTGGGGACTTATCCTACGAGCAGTACTTC,CAWSGDLSYEQYF
TRBV10-3,TRBJ2-7,-,-,TGTGCCATCAGTGAAAAAGGGAATTTCCGGGACGGAGAGCAGTACTTC,CAISEKGNFRDGEQYF
TRBV7-9,TRBJ2-2,-,-,TGTGCCAGCAGTCGAGGGGGTCAGGGACCCACCGGGGAGCTGTTTTTT,CASSRGGQGPTGELFF
TRBV28,TRBJ2-7,-,-,TGTGCCAGCAGTTTATTACAGCCCTACGAGCAGTACTTC,CASSLLQPYEQYF
TRBV25-1,TRBJ2-7,-,-,TGTGCCAGCAGTGAATGGGGGCAGGGGGGCCACGAGCAGTACTTC,CASSEWGQGGHEQYF
TRBV2,TRBJ2-3,-,TRBD2,TGTGCCAGCCAAAGTAGCGGGGGGGGCACAGATACGCAGTATTTT,CASQSSGGGTDTQYF
TRBV5-3,TRBJ2-3,-,-,TGTGCCAGAAGCTTGGAAGTCACAGATACGCAGTATTTT,CARSLEVTDTQYF